This T cell receptor (beta chain) originates from a study of cytomegalovirus exposure and HLA in healthy donors. At the level of the study: Among the roughly 400 donors who were genotyped, roughly 76% fell in the genetic ancestry cluster that is associated with self-reported Caucasian donors.

Overall study results and limits: The records held CMV serostatus as the only immune exposure information.

Use of 60 Vbeta and 13 Jbeta primers characterized the PCR. Profiled with immunoSEQ multiplex PCR; TCRdb holds only in-frame clones, not every one. Of under 200,000 clones in the sample, about 84% are singletons; the top ten hold around 4%. The V gene end was trimmed by 8 bases and the J gene end by 4 bases; junction bases not matched to a gene: 14. CDR1 is ENHRY and CDR2 is SYGVKD in the germline V gene. The CDR3 is 16 amino acids. Comments on this clone: Its target is not known.

The clonotype was recovered from a man in his fifties or sixties in good health and CMV-seronegative. The sample comprised PBMCs. The chain has TRBV10-3 and TRBJ1-3; 7 bases match TRBD1. The CDR3: CAIRRDSKQQGNTIYF. CDR3 DNA sequence: TGTGCCATCCGCCGGGACAGCAAACAACAAGGAAACACCATATATTTT.